This T cell receptor beta chain was captured by sequencing in a study of shared clonotypes between healthy human individuals. A remark on this clone: Its antigen is unknown.

CDR1 LNHDA and CDR2 SQIVND come from the germline V gene (reference sequence). The V gene lost 5 bases and the J gene lost 6 bases, with 8 bases spanning the gap. The CDR3 has 12 amino acids. General study results and limits: The study found lower generation probabilities in non-shared clonotypes than in those shared by all four donors. Having only a few donors restricted how much genetic and exposure-history diversity was captured.

Profiling relied on immunoSEQ multiplex PCR, and the TCRdb table lists in-frame clones only, not all of them. The profile shows 2.5 million or so clones, just over 90% of them singletons. This receptor was identified in a young man in good health. J is TRBJ1-5 and V is TRBV19, with a tentative D call TRBD1 (6 bases). The sequenced material came from naive CD4+ T cells sorted from blood. Described subset: CD45RA+ positively selected. This CDR3 is CASSEGVQPQHF. The CDR3 DNA reads TGTGCCAGTAGTGAGGGGGTTCAGCCCCAGCATTTT.